This T cell receptor beta chain appears in the sequencing data of a study of T cells in Graves' hyperthyroidism and ophthalmopathy. The V gene's germline CDR1 is LGHDT and CDR2 YNNKEL (reference sequence). V lost 2 bases to trimming and J lost 3 bases, with 14 bases between them. The length of the CDR3 is 15 residues. This clonotype was counted ten times or more. Uncontrolled infection, other autoimmune disease, pregnancy or lactation disqualified patients from enrolment. Template material for amplifying TCR beta CDR3 regions consisted of RNA transcripts. The HTBI set primed first-round TCR CDR3 RT-PCR. TCRdb redid the calling of the multiplex PCR reads with MiXCR, one entry per CDR3 protein. This sample has about 360,000 distinct CDR3 sequences; 13% occur once, and the top ten carry around a tenth.

This sequence joins TRBV3-1 and TRBJ2-7, with D maybe TRBD1 (6 bases). Sequenced input: blood. The receptor's source is a woman under 30 with Graves' hyperthyroidism. The CDR3, as DNA: TGTGCCAGCAGCCAAACGATAGTAGGGGGCTACGAGCAGTACTTC. Its protein is CASSQTIVGGYEQYF.